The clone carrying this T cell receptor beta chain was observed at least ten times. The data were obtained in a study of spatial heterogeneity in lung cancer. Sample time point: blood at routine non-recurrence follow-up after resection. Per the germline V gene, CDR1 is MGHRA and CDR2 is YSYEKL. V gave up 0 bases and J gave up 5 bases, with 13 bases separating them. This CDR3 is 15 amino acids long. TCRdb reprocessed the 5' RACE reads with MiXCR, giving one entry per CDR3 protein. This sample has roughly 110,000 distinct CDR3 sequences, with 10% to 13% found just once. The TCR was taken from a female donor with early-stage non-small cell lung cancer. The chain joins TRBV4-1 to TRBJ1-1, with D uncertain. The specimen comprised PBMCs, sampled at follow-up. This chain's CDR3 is CASSQDTGFRTEAFF. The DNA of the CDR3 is TGCGCCAGCAGCCAAGATACGGGTTTTAGGACTGAAGCTTTCTTT.